This T cell receptor (beta chain) comes out of a study of OX40 agonist ivuxolimab in advanced cancers. Study-level information: An agonistic anti-OX40 (CD134) antibody, ivuxolimab, was used to treat the patients. Checkpoint inhibitors had been given previously to roughly 40% of patients.

The method was immunoSEQ multiplex PCR; TCRdb's version includes in-frame clones alone and lacks a portion of them. The data show under 50,000 clones, around 87% seen once. Overall study findings and caveats: Determination of antigen specificity was not performed for the expanded peripheral T cells. The average count of expanded clones was higher among CD8+ T cells than among CD4+.

Comment on this clone: Its matching antigen is unknown.

Source: CD4+ or CD8+ T cells sorted from blood, taken in a trial of the OX40 agonist ivuxolimab. The TCR originated in an adult with an advanced solid tumor such as melanoma, head and neck, liver or kidney cancer.

The CDR3: CASSYGQGADTQYF. DNA of the CDR3: TGTGCCAGCAGTTACGGCCAGGGGGCCGATACGCAGTATTTT. The rearrangement uses TRBV6-6 and TRBJ2-3, with 8 bases that match TRBD1. The length of the CDR3 is 14 residues. V dropped 2 bases and J dropped 6; count of bases not matched to a gene: 4. The germline gives CDR1 MNHNY, CDR2 SVGAGI (reference sequence).